Here is one TCR beta chain with its context. Which antigen it targets is not known. There are no base qualities to consult, and no much larger clone falls within one base. Library construction relied on the immunoSEQ multiplex PCR assay. The study's own analysis went as follows. A statistical classification framework was built to diagnose cytomegalovirus status from the catalog of TCR beta chain sequences. In TCRdb, the immuneACCESS table is reduced to in-frame sequences with V and J assigned. These tables do not hold every clone; where another copy was compared, an unresolved V gene accounts for under half, and the others remain unexplained. The V and J calls and clone size were taken over from that table, and D and trimming were inferred from the DNA. For this sample the table gives around 200,000 clones, of which 80% to 90% were detected only once. The ten most abundant clones make up about 2.9% of the sample.

This sample is part of a study of cytomegalovirus exposure and HLA in healthy donors (dated by TCRdb to the late 2010s). For the study in its entirety: The 666 repertoires of the first cohort and the approximately 130 validation repertoires were produced on the same platform, according to a later analysis. Besides the first cohort of approximately 670 subjects, a separate validation cohort made up of about 120 different subjects was used. The study aimed to test whether cataloging public T cell receptors could reveal signatures of past pathogen exposure. To predict cytomegalovirus infection status, the study brought together high-throughput TCR immunosequencing, statistical association of individual TCRs with disease status, and machine learning.

CDR1 and CDR2, per the germline V gene (reference sequence), are LNHDA and SQIVND. The CDR3, from cysteine to phenylalanine, totals 16 residues. Only the CDR3 region is kept as DNA, spanning 48 bases read in frame from base 1. Trimming at the junction amounts to 6 bases on V and 0 bases on J, and the germline ends lie 15 bases apart. Separate from the approximately 700-subject first cohort, the validation cohort of roughly 120 subjects was the group to which the donors belonged. Here is what the overall study found, with its caveats: The authors suggested that the approach could potentially be generalized to other disease states and immunological phenotypes. A total of fewer than 200 TCR beta chains were listed by the study as associated with cytomegalovirus. A later analysis had no HLA typing for the validation cohort, so co-occurrence there was scored across all 110 or so repertoires. In vitro tests confirmed that a few of the cytomegalovirus-associated TCR beta chains recognize cytomegalovirus antigens. Subsequent analysis determined that TCRs grouped into clusters in the first cohort also showed a tendency toward co-occurrence across the roughly 130 validation repertoires, and 90% to 95% of cluster scores exceeded 0. Across donors, most TCR sequences were observed very rarely, whereas some public TCRs were present in many individuals. The classifier was reported to diagnose cytomegalovirus status with high specificity and sensitivity in both the original cohort and the validation cohort.

The receptor was isolated from a woman aged 18-30 years in good health and CMV-seronegative. The sequenced sample was PBMCs. The chain was built from TRBV19 and TRBJ2-1, with a tentative D gene TRBD2 over 6 matching bases. At the DNA level, the sequence is TGTGCCAGTAGACGATCTAGCGTCAGCTCCTACAATGAGCAGTTCTTC. Translation gives CASRRSSVSSYNEQFF.